This TCR beta chain was retrieved from a study of T-cell memory formation after mild COVID-19. Background on the study: TCR clustering was largely donor specific.

This clonotype was seen a handful of times. Its antigen is as yet unknown. Study conclusions and caveats: Nothing confirmed that second-wave clones peaking on day 37 were specific for SARS-CoV-2. Clones contracting over day 15 to 85 were CD4/CD8 balanced, with later expanders leaning CD4+.

TCR alpha and TCR beta cDNA libraries carrying sample barcodes and UMIs were produced by 5'RACE using constant-segment primers. TCRdb fed the 5' RACE reads into MiXCR, producing one record per CDR3 protein. The table lists a few hundred thousand distinct CDR3 sequences, around 16% of them singletons. The CDR3 totals 14 residues. In germline, CDR1 is SGHVS, CDR2 FNYEAQ. With 5 bases removed from V and 5 bases from J, the gap between germline ends came to 15 bases. The specimen sequenced was PBMCs or a T cell subset sorted from them (not recorded which). The sequence was obtained from a man between 18 and 35 years old who had mild COVID-19 (a few samples of this study predate the infection). Cell type and time point are not known. The gene calls are TRBV7-6 and TRBJ2-5; the D is unclear. The CDR3 nucleotides read TGTGCCAGCAGCGGTGGTGTGCCAGGCGAGACCCAGTACTTC. This codes for CASSGGVPGETQYF.